This TCR beta chain was profiled in a study of Graves' ophthalmopathy and Graves' hyperthyroidism. The starting material, approximately 10 ml of fresh peripheral blood, provided the PBMCs. Germline CDR1 is MNHEY and CDR2 is SMNVEV (reference sequence). Germline trimming cut 6 bases from V and 2 bases from J; bases unmatched to any gene: 10. The CDR3 has 18 amino acids. RNA transcripts were the source from which TCR beta CDR3 regions were amplified. First-round RT-PCR employed HTBI primers, with a second-round multiplex PCR after it. MiXCR, run by TCRdb on the multiplex PCR reads, gives a single entry per CDR3 protein. The table records some 520,000 distinct CDR3 sequences, 13% to 15% of them present only once. This clonotype was seen only once.

The chain employs TRBV27 and TRBJ2-5; TRBD2 matches at 15 bases. This clonotype originated in a woman aged 25 to 39 with Graves' ophthalmopathy. Source material: blood. CDR3 sequence: CASSNAGLAGGRQETQYF. CDR3 sequence (DNA): TGTGCCAGCAGCAACGCGGGACTAGCGGGGGGTAGACAAGAGACCCAGTACTTC.